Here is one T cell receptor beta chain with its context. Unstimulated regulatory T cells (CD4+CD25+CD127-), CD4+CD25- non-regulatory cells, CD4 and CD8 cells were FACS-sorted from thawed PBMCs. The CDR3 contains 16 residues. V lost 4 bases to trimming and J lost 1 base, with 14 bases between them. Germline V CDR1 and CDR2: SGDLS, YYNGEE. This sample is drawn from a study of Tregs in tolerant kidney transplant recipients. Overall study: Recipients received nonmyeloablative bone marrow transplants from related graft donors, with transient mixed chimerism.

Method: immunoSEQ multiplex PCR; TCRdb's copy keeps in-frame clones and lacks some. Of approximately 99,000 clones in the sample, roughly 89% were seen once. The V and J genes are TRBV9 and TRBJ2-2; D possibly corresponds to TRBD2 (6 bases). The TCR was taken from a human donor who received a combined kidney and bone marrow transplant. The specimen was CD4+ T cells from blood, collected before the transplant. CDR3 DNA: TGTGCCAGCAGCAACCGGGGTAGCGGGAACACCGGGGAGCTGTTTTTT. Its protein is CASSNRGSGNTGELFF.